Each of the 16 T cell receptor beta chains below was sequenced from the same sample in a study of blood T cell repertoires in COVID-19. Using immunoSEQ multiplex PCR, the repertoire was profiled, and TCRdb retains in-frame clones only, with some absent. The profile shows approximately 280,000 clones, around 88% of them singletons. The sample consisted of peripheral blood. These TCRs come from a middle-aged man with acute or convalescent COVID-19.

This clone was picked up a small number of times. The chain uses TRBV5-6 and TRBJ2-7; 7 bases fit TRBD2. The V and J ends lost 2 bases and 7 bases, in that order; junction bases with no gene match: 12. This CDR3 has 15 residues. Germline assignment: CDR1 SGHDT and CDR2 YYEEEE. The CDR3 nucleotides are TGTGCCAGCAGCTTCGGCGGGGGATACGGGGAGGAGCAGTACTTC. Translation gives CASSFGGGYGEEQYF. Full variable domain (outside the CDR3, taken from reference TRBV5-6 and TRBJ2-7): DAGVTQSPTHLIKTRGQQVTLRCSPKSGHDTVSWYQQALGQGPQFIFQYYEEEERQRGNFPDRFSGHQFPNYSSELNVNALLLGDSALYLCASSFGGGYGEEQYFGPGTRLTVT.

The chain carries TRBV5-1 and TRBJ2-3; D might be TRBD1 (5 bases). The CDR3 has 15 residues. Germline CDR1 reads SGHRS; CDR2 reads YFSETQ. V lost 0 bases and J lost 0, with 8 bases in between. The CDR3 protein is CASSLVSGSTDTQYF. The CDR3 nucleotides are TGCGCCAGCAGCTTGGTTTCAGGGAGCACAGATACGCAGTATTTT.

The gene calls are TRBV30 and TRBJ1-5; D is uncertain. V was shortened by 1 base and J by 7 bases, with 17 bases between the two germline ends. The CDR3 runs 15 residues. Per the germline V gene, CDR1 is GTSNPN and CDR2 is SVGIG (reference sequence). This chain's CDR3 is CAWSGEPNLGQPQHF. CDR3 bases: TGTGCCTGGAGTGGGGAGCCGAACCTTGGGCAGCCCCAGCATTTT.

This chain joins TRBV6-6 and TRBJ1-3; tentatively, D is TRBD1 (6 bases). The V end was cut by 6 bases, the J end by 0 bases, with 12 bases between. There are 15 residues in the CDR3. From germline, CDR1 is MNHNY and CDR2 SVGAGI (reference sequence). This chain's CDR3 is CASSSTGFSGNTIYF. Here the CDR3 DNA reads TGTGCCAGCAGCTCAACAGGGTTCTCTGGAAACACCATATATTTT.

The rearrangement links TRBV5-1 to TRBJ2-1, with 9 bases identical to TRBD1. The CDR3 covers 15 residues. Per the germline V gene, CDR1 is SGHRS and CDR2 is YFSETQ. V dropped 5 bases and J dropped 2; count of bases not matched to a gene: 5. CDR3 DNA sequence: TGCGCCAGCAGATCGACAGGGGGGACCTACAATGAGCAGTTCTTC. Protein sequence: CASRSTGGTYNEQFF.

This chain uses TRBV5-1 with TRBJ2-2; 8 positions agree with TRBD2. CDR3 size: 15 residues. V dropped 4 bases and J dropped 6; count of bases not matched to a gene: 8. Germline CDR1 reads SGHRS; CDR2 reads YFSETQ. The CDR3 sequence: CASSPAGTRAGELFF. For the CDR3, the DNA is TGCGCCAGCAGCCCAGCCGGGACTAGGGCCGGGGAGCTGTTTTTT.

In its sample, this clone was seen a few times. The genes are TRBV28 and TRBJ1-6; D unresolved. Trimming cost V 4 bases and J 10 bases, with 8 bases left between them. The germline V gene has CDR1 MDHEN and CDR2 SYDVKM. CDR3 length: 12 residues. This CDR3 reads CASSSGYSPLHF. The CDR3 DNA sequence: TGTGCCAGCAGTTCAGGTTACTCACCCCTCCACTTT.

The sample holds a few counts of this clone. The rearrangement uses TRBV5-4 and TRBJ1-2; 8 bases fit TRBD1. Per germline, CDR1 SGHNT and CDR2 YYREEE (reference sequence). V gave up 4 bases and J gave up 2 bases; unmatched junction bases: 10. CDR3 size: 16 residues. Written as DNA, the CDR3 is TGTGCCAGCAGCCCTCCCGGACAGGGCTCAAACTATGGCTACACCTTC. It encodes CASSPPGQGSNYGYTF.

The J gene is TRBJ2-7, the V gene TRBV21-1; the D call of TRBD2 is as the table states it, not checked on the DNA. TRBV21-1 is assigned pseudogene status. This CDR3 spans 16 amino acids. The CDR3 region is CASSNVRVAQAYEQYF. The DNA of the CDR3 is TGTGCCAGCAGCAATGTGAGGGTAGCTCAAGCCTACGAGCAGTACTTC.

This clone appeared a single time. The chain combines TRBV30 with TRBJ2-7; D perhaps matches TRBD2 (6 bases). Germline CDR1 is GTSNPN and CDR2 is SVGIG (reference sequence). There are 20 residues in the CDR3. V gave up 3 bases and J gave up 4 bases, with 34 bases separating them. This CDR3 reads CAWSYTLNTVTPTRRYEQYF. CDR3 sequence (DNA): TGTGCCTGGAGCTACACCCTAAATACCGTTACCCCGACTAGAAGGTACGAGCAGTACTTC.

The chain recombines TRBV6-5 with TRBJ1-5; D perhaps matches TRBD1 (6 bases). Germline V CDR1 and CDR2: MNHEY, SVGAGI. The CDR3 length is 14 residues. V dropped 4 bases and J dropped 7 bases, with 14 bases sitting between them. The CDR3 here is CASSWDNGEQPQHF. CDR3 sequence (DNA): TGTGCCAGCAGTTGGGACAACGGTGAACAGCCCCAGCATTTT.

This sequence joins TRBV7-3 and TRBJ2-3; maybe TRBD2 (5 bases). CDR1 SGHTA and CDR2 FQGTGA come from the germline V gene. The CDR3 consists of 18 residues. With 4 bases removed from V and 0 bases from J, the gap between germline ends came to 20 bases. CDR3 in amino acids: CASSYSAVTTFSTDTQYF. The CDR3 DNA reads TGTGCCAGCAGCTATTCAGCGGTAACTACGTTTAGCACAGATACGCAGTATTTT.

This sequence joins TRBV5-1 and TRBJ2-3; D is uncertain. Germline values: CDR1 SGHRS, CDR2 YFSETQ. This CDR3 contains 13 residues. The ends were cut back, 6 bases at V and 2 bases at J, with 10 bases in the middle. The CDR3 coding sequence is TGCGCCAGCACCTCGGTCCTCACAGATACGCAGTATTTT. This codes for CASTSVLTDTQYF.

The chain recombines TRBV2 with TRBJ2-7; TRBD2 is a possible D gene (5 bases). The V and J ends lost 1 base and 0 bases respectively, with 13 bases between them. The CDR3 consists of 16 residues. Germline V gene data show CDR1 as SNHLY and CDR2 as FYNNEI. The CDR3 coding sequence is TGTGCCAGCAGTGAAGGGTGGAGGACGGTCTCCTACGAGCAGTACTTC. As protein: CASSEGWRTVSYEQYF.

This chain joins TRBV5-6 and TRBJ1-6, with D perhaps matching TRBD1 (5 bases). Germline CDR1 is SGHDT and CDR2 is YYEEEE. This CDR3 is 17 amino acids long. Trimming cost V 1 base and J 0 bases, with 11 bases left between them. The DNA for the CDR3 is TGTGCCAGCAGCTTGCGGGGGACGAGCTCCTATAATTCACCCCTCCACTTT. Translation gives CASSLRGTSSYNSPLHF.

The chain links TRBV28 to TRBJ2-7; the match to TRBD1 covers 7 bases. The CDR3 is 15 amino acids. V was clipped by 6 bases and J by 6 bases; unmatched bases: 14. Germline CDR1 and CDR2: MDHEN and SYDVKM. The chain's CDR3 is CASSPTGARGREQYF. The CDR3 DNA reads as TGTGCCAGCAGCCCAACAGGGGCTCGGGGACGCGAGCAGTACTTC.